What follows describes a single TCR beta chain. Its antigen is undetermined. Random hexamers were used to reverse transcribe the RNA input (roughly 0.5 to 1 ug). TCRdb itself ran the immunoSEQ multiplex PCR reads through MiXCR, one entry per CDR3 protein. This sample yields approximately 120,000 distinct CDR3 sequences, of which about 95% are seen a single time; about 0.1% belongs to the top ten. The data are from a study of CD8 T cells in Susac syndrome. Sequencing of TCR beta, carried out with a high-throughput approach, was applied to CD8+ and CD4+ T cells from the blood. Negative magnetic isolation gave CD8+ and CD4+ cells; FACS enriched CD8+ TEMRA. Trimming pared 3 bases from V and 6 bases from J, leaving 12 bases between. This CDR3 has 14 amino acids. Findings of the study overall: The study recognized that its TCR sequencing and HLA analysis covered a relatively small number of individuals.

The receptor was isolated from a human donor in good health. V gene TRBV23-1 combines with J gene TRBJ1-5; D is unresolved. TRBV23-1 is filed as an ORF, its function uncertain. Sequenced input: CD4+ T cells from PBMCs. As DNA, the CDR3 is TGCGCCAGCAGTCATCAGGAGTTGAGTCAGCCCCAGCATTTT. It specifies CASSHQELSQPQHF.